Below, 32 T cell receptor beta chains from the same sample are listed, as sequenced in a study of a mutant IDH1 vaccine in newly diagnosed glioma. TCRdb's table, derived via immunoSEQ multiplex PCR, lists solely in-frame clones and lacks some. Of about 65,000 clones listed, about 88% are singletons. Antigens for these TCRs are unknown. Described time point: week 23, last vaccination. Vaccination used 300 ug of mutant IDH1 20-mer peptide per dose, with topical imiquimod. The input for sequencing was PBMCs, taken from a glioma patient whose treatment included an IDH1 peptide vaccine. The receptors originated from a man younger than 40 with glioma.

The rearrangement links TRBV5-1 to TRBJ2-2; D is possibly TRBD2 (6 bases). V dropped 0 bases and J dropped 3 bases, with 12 bases sitting between them. Germline V CDR1 and CDR2: SGHRS, YFSETQ. The CDR3 length is 16 residues. Here the CDR3 DNA reads TGCGCCAGCAGCTTGGCCGGAGGGGTCGACACCGGGGAGCTGTTTTTT. Protein: CASSLAGGVDTGELFF. The whole variable domain, remainder taken from reference TRBV5-1 and TRBJ2-2, is KAGVTQTPRYLIKTRGQQVTLSCSPISGHRSVSWYQQTPGQGLQFLFEYFSETQRNKGNFPGRFSGRQFSNSRSEMNVSTLELGDSALYLCASSLAGGVDTGELFFGEGSRLTVL.

J is TRBJ1-1 and V is TRBV7-6; D is ambiguous. CDR1 SGHVS and CDR2 FNYEAQ come from the germline V gene. This CDR3 contains 15 residues. V was trimmed by 5 bases and J by 0 bases, leaving 13 bases between them. CDR3 loop: CASSLARAVNTEAFF. The CDR3 bases are TGTGCCAGCAGCCTCGCGAGGGCGGTGAACACTGAAGCTTTCTTT.

The rearrangement uses TRBV23-1 and TRBJ1-5; D might be TRBD1 (6 bases). TRBV23-1 is identified as an open reading frame with a role that is uncertain. The germline V and J ends were trimmed by 2 bases and 0 bases, with 17 bases remaining between them. This CDR3 contains 18 residues. CDR3 nucleotides: TGCGCCAGCAGTCAAAGGCAAGCGCAGGGGAATAGCAATCAGCCCCAGCATTTT. It is translated as CASSQRQAQGNSNQPQHF.

The rearrangement links TRBV6-5 to TRBJ1-2, with a possible D match to TRBD1 (6 bases). The V end lost 2 bases, the J end lost 6 bases, and 19 bases lay between the germline ends. CDR3 size: 16 residues. Germline loops: CDR1 MNHEY, CDR2 SVGAGI. The CDR3 coding sequence is TGTGCCAGCAGTTACCTCACTATACAGGGCAAGCATGGCTACACCTTC. Translation gives CASSYLTIQGKHGYTF.

This chain uses TRBV7-8 with TRBJ2-7; D gene unclear. Germline-derived CDR1 and CDR2 are SGHVS and FQNEAQ. Between the trimmed V and J ends, which lost 2 bases and 3 bases, there was a span of 8 bases. The CDR3 extends over 13 amino acids. CDR3 nucleotide sequence: TGTGCCAGCAGCTTATCGGGCCTCTACGAGCAGTACTTC. The encoded protein is CASSLSGLYEQYF.

The sample holds a few counts of this clone. The rearrangement links TRBV14 to TRBJ2-7; D gene unclear. The CDR3 extends over 14 amino acids. The V gene's germline CDR1 is SGHDN and CDR2 FVKESK. Trimming shortened V by 2 bases and J by 2 bases, and 10 bases separated the two germline ends. CDR3 DNA sequence: TGTGCCAGCAGCCAATATATCTGGACCTACGAGCAGTACTTC. It is translated as CASSQYIWTYEQYF.

V gene TRBV27 combines with J gene TRBJ1-5; D remains unclear. V lost 6 bases to trimming and J lost 0 bases, with 15 bases between them. Germline CDR1 and CDR2: MNHEY and SMNVEV (reference sequence). The CDR3 runs to 16 residues. This CDR3 is CASRQRLGSSNQPQHF. In DNA, the CDR3 is TGTGCCAGCAGACAAAGGTTGGGAAGTAGCAATCAGCCCCAGCATTTT.

This chain joins TRBV5-1 and TRBJ2-7, with 8 positions matching TRBD1. The ends lost 0 bases at V and 5 bases at J; junction bases unmatched: 13. This CDR3 is 17 amino acids long. In germline, CDR1 is SGHRS, CDR2 YFSETQ. CDR3 bases: TGCGCCAGCAGCTTGGGTAGTGTGGCAGGGGGCTGGGACGAGCAGTACTTC. Translated, it gives CASSLGSVAGGWDEQYF. Full variable domain (outside the CDR3, taken from reference TRBV5-1 and TRBJ2-7): KAGVTQTPRYLIKTRGQQVTLSCSPISGHRSVSWYQQTPGQGLQFLFEYFSETQRNKGNFPGRFSGRQFSNSRSEMNVSTLELGDSALYLCASSLGSVAGGWDEQYFGPGTRLTVT.

This chain uses TRBV28 with TRBJ2-3, with no clear D. V lost 3 bases to trimming and J lost 0 bases, with 10 bases between them. The length of the CDR3 is 15 residues. Germline CDR1 MDHEN, CDR2 SYDVKM. CDR3 sequence (DNA): TGTGCCAGCAGTTTGGTAGGGAAGAGCACAGATACGCAGTATTTT. Amino acid sequence: CASSLVGKSTDTQYF. Variable domain in full (rest from reference TRBV28 and TRBJ2-3): DVKVTQSSRYLVKRTGEKVFLECVQDMDHENMFWYRQDPGLGLRLIYFSYDVKMKEKGDIPEGYSVSREKKERFSLILESASTNQTSMYLCASSLVGKSTDTQYFGPGTRLTVL.

J is TRBJ2-1 and V is TRBV7-8; 10 bases match TRBD2. CDR3 length equals 15 residues. The germline CDR1 and CDR2 sequences are SGHVS and FQNEAQ. The V and J ends lost 2 bases and 10 bases, in that order; junction bases with no gene match: 8. The CDR3 region is CASSLILAGGGEQFF. Written as DNA, the CDR3 is TGTGCCAGCAGCTTAATATTAGCGGGGGGCGGGGAGCAGTTCTTC.

This clone came up a few times. V usage is TRBV6-1 and J usage is TRBJ1-5, with D unclear. The germline CDR1 and CDR2 sequences are MNHNS and SASEGT. The V and J ends lost 5 bases and 6 bases respectively, with 8 bases between them. CDR3 length: 12 residues. The CDR3 loop reads CASSLGFQPQHF. The CDR3 nucleotides are TGTGCCAGCAGTTTGGGTTTTCAGCCCCAGCATTTT.

The chain couples TRBV6-1 to TRBJ1-3; D not resolved. Looked up from germline, CDR1 is MNHNS and CDR2 is SASEGT. V was shortened by 6 bases and J by 9 bases, with 15 bases between the two germline ends. The CDR3 is 13 amino acids. CDR3: CASSLSGLGTIYF. DNA for the CDR3: TGTGCCAGCAGCCTAAGCGGGTTGGGCACCATATATTTT.

This chain connects TRBV7-2 to TRBJ2-1, with D tentatively TRBD1 or TRBD2 (6 bases each). The CDR3 is 17 residues long. The germline V gene encodes CDR1 SGHTA and CDR2 FQGNSA. The germline V and J ends were trimmed by 3 bases and 0 bases, with 15 bases remaining between them. In nucleotides, the CDR3 is TGTGCCAGCAGCTTCCCCGGGGGCCGGAGCTCCTACAATGAGCAGTTCTTC. Protein sequence: CASSFPGGRSSYNEQFF.

The genes are TRBV7-2 and TRBJ2-2; D is ambiguous. The CDR3 runs 14 residues. Germline V lookup: CDR1 SGHTA, CDR2 FQGNSA. Trimming stripped 2 bases from V and 2 bases from J, with 6 bases between. The CDR3 nucleotides read TGTGCCAGCAGCTTATATCGTAACACCGGGGAGCTGTTTTTT. Encoded protein: CASSLYRNTGELFF.

This chain connects TRBV6-4 to TRBJ1-1; maybe TRBD1 (6 bases). V lost 3 bases to trimming and J lost 3 bases, with 8 bases between them. The CDR3 is made up of 13 amino acids. CDR1 MRHNA and CDR2 SNTAGT come from the germline V gene. The CDR3 sequence: CASSDTGYTEAFF. CDR3 DNA: TGTGCCAGCAGTGATACAGGGTACACTGAAGCTTTCTTT.

The chain links TRBV6-4 to TRBJ2-3, with 8 nucleotides matching TRBD2. Germline V lookup: CDR1 MRHNA, CDR2 SNTAGT. Trimming at V came to 2 bases and at J to 4 bases, leaving 2 bases not matched to a gene. The CDR3 runs to 14 residues. The CDR3 nucleotides read TGTGCCAGCAGTGACGCGGGGGGAGCAGATACGCAGTATTTT. Residues: CASSDAGGADTQYF.

This rearrangement joins TRBV10-2 to TRBJ2-1; D is undetermined. The germline V and J ends were trimmed by 2 bases and 9 bases, with 8 bases remaining between them. Germline loops: CDR1 WSHSY, CDR2 SAAADI. This CDR3 is built from 12 residues. In DNA form, the CDR3 reads TGCGCCAGCAGTGAGAGTAAGGGTGAGCAGTTCTTC. Its protein is CASSESKGEQFF.

This chain joins TRBV2 and TRBJ1-2; D is possibly TRBD1 (5 bases). V lost 7 bases to trimming and J lost 5 bases, with 17 bases between them. The CDR3 is made up of 14 amino acids. The V gene's germline CDR1 is SNHLY and CDR2 FYNNEI. The CDR3 region is CASTKDKLTYGYTF. As DNA, the CDR3 is TGTGCCAGCACCAAGGACAAGCTAACTTATGGCTACACCTTC.

The rearrangement links TRBV9 to TRBJ1-1; D perhaps matches TRBD1 (5 bases). CDR1 and CDR2 from the germline V gene are SGDLS and YYNGEE. The CDR3 totals 15 residues. Trimming left V 6 bases short and J 5 bases short, with 20 bases between. In nucleotides, the CDR3 is TGTGCCAGCACCCGGCGGGGAGGGGAGGGGACTGAAGCTTTCTTT. Amino acids: CASTRRGGEGTEAFF.

CDR3 residues: CASSFGSTVGNQPQHF. CDR3 coding DNA: TGTGCCAGCAGCTTCGGTTCTACAGTGGGCAATCAGCCCCAGCATTTT. V is TRBV5-6 and J is TRBJ1-5; no reliable D call. The V end was cut by 2 bases, the J end by 2 bases, with 14 bases between. The length of the CDR3 is 16 residues. The germline gives CDR1 SGHDT, CDR2 YYEEEE.

The chain links TRBV30 to TRBJ1-1, with D unresolved. The V end lost 4 bases, the J end lost 1 base, and 10 bases lay between the germline ends. This CDR3 region has 13 residues. In germline, CDR1 is GTSNPN, CDR2 SVGIG (reference sequence). This CDR3 reads CAWTTMPNTEAFF. As DNA, the CDR3 is TGTGCCTGGACCACCATGCCGAACACTGAAGCTTTCTTT.

The chain links TRBV7-9 to TRBJ2-1; tentatively, D is TRBD2 (5 bases). CDR1 SEHNR and CDR2 FQNEAQ come from the germline V gene (reference sequence). Deletions cut 5 bases from V and 0 bases from J, with 8 bases between. This CDR3 region has 14 residues. The CDR3 coding sequence is TGTGCCAGCAGCCCCGGGGACTCCTACAATGAGCAGTTCTTC. Amino acids: CASSPGDSYNEQFF.

The rearrangement joins TRBV5-4 to TRBJ1-2; the D is unclear. The V end was cut by 3 bases, the J end by 4 bases, with 10 bases between. The germline V gene has CDR1 SGHNT and CDR2 YYREEE (reference sequence). This CDR3 spans 13 amino acids. CDR3 amino acids: CASSSEGGYGYTF. The CDR3 bases are TGTGCCAGCAGCTCGGAGGGTGGCTATGGCTACACCTTC. Complete variable domain (other parts from reference TRBV5-4 and TRBJ1-2): ETGVTQSPTHLIKTRGQQVTLRCSSQSGHNTVSWYQQALGQGPQFIFQYYREEENGRGNFPPRFSGLQFPNYSSELNVNALELDDSALYLCASSSEGGYGYTFGSGTRLTVV.

The chain is built from TRBV4-1 and TRBJ1-4; 9 bases are shared with TRBD1. The CDR3 covers 15 residues. Losses at the gene ends were 4 bases for V and 5 bases for J; bases not matched to a gene: 5. Germline CDR1 is MGHRA and CDR2 is YSYEKL. This chain's CDR3 is CASSPFGQGNEKLFF. The CDR3 DNA is TGCGCCAGCAGCCCTTTTGGACAGGGGAATGAAAAACTGTTTTTT.

This chain links TRBV2 with TRBJ2-4; D uncertain. V lost 5 bases, J lost 1 base, and 12 bases lay in between. Germline V CDR1 and CDR2: SNHLY, FYNNEI. The CDR3 has 15 amino acids. The CDR3 loop is CASSKIIQAKNIQYF. As DNA, the CDR3 is TGTGCCAGCAGTAAGATAATCCAGGCCAAAAACATTCAGTACTTC. The entire variable domain, with the rest obtained from reference TRBV2 and TRBJ2-4, is as follows: EPEVTQTPSHQVTQMGQEVILRCVPISNHLYFYWYRQILGQKVEFLVSFYNNEISEKSEIFDDQFSVERPDGSNFTLKIRSTKLEDSAMYFCASSKIIQAKNIQYFGAGTRLSVL.

V and J are TRBV7-9 and TRBJ1-1, with 7 nucleotides matching TRBD1. Germline CDR1 reads SEHNR; CDR2 reads FQNEAQ (reference sequence). After removal of 3 bases from V and 0 bases from J, the junction contained 4 bases not matched to a gene. This CDR3 has 15 amino acids. The CDR3 sequence: CASSLQQGMNTEAFF. DNA of the CDR3: TGTGCCAGCAGCTTGCAACAGGGGATGAACACTGAAGCTTTCTTT.

The chain combines TRBV28 with TRBJ2-7, with no clear D. This CDR3 contains 11 residues. V was trimmed by 4 bases and J by 6 bases, leaving 7 bases between them. The V gene's germline CDR1 is MDHEN and CDR2 SYDVKM. The CDR3: CASSSRIEQYF. The CDR3 coding sequence is TGTGCCAGCAGTTCCCGAATCGAGCAGTACTTC.

This sequence joins TRBV7-6 and TRBJ1-1; D not resolved. Germline values: CDR1 SGHVS, CDR2 FNYEAQ. The CDR3 runs 16 residues. The V and J ends lost 5 bases and 1 base respectively, with 17 bases between them. The CDR3 DNA is TGTGCCAGCAGCCCGAACTACAAATGGGGGAACACTGAAGCTTTCTTT. Its translation is CASSPNYKWGNTEAFF.

This clone has only one observation. The genes are TRBV11-1 and TRBJ1-2; D is ambiguous. V was clipped by 5 bases and J by 5 bases, with 12 bases between them. CDR3 length: 13 residues. Germline assignment: CDR1 SGHAT and CDR2 FQDESV (reference sequence). CDR3 DNA sequence: TGTGCCAGCAGCAAGACGGGGAGGTATGGCTACACCTTC. Translated: CASSKTGRYGYTF. Full variable domain (rest looked up from reference TRBV11-1 and TRBJ1-2): EAEVAQSPRYKITEKSQAVAFWCDPISGHATLYWYRQILGQGPELLVQFQDESVVDDSQLPKDRFSAERLKGVDSTLKIQPAELGDSAMYLCASSKTGRYGYTFGSGTRLTVV.

The rearrangement links TRBV19 to TRBJ2-2; D may be TRBD2 (5 bases). CDR3 length: 12 amino acids. V shed 5 bases and J shed 9 bases, with 10 bases lying between them. Germline V gene lookup returns CDR1 LNHDA and CDR2 SQIVND (reference sequence). The CDR3 DNA follows: TGTGCCAGTAGTCCGCGGGTCCGGGAGCTGTTTTTT. This sequence encodes CASSPRVRELFF.

The CDR3 is CASSLGSLYGYTF. CDR3 nucleotides: TGCGCCAGCAGCTTGGGCAGCCTCTATGGCTACACCTTC. This chain links TRBV5-1 with TRBJ1-2; D is ambiguous. With 0 bases removed from V and 4 bases from J, the gap between germline ends came to 7 bases. The CDR3 is 13 residues long. The germline gives CDR1 SGHRS, CDR2 YFSETQ.

The sample holds one count of this clone. The chain joins TRBV28 to TRBJ2-1; a possible D gene is TRBD1 (5 bases). In germline, CDR1 is MDHEN, CDR2 SYDVKM. The CDR3 consists of 14 residues. V gave up 1 base and J gave up 4 bases, with 8 bases separating them. The CDR3 region has the DNA TGTGCCAGCAGTTTATATGACAGTTACAATGAGCAGTTCTTC. Translated: CASSLYDSYNEQFF.